The clone carrying this T cell receptor (beta chain) was seen once. Its antigen is as yet unknown. Germline-derived CDR1 and CDR2 are MDHEN and SYDVKM. The junction had 3 bases not matched to a gene; V was cut back by 6 bases and J by 0 bases. This CDR3 spans 15 amino acids. Stable Graves' hyperthyroidism meant no ophthalmopathy progression within 18 months. Patients aged 18 to 65 had newly diagnosed hyperthyroidism lasting under 2 months. Any patient presenting with uncontrolled infection, other autoimmune disease, pregnancy or lactation was left out. This sample stems from a study of T cells in Graves' hyperthyroidism and ophthalmopathy. Notes on the study in general: Among thyroid clonotypes expanded above 0.001, most also appeared in blood.

Amplification of TCR beta CDR3 regions was performed using RNA transcripts as template. With the HTBI primer set, the TCR CDR3 went through a first round of RT-PCR. One entry per CDR3 protein, called by TCRdb with MiXCR from the multiplex PCR reads. This table holds 350,000 to 400,000 distinct CDR3 sequences, about a fifth found once. The chain couples TRBV28 to TRBJ2-7; 12 nucleotides line up with TRBD2. The sequence derives from a woman younger than 30 with Graves' hyperthyroidism. The sequenced material came from blood. The CDR3: CASRILAGGSYEQYF. The CDR3 nucleotides are TGTGCCAGCAGGATACTAGCGGGAGGCTCCTACGAGCAGTACTTC.